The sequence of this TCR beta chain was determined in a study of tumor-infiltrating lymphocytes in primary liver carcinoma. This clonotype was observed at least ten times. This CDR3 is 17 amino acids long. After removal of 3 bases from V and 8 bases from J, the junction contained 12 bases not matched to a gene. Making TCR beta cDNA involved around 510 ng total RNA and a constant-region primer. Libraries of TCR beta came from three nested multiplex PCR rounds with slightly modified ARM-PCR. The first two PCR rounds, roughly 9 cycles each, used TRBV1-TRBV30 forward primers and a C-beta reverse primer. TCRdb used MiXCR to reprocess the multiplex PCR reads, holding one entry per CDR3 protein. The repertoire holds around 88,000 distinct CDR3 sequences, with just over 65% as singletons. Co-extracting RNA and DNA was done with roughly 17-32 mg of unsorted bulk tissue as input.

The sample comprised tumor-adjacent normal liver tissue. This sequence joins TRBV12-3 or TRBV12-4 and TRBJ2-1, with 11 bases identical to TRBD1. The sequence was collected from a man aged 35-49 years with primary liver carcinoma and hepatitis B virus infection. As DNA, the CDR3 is TGTGCCAGCAGTTTTGGGACAGGGGGTAATCAGGGCCATGAGCAGTTCTTC. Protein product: CASSFGTGGNQGHEQFF.